This TCR beta chain was identified during a study of shared clonotypes between healthy human individuals (dated by TCRdb to 2018 to 2021). Study-level background: The cohort comprised a couple of women and a few men aged 18 to 49 years. For each donor, three plates each were used for CD4 naive and CD4 memory, two plates were used for CD8 naive, and one plate was used for CD8 memory. The study deeply sequenced blood TCR repertoires of several healthy adults to estimate repertoire size and the extent of clonotype sharing between individuals. To increase sequencing depth and limit assay-specific biases, different laboratories used diverse techniques to prepare libraries and sequence TCR repertoires. Leukapheresis yielded between about 0.8 and 9.5 billion PBMCs per donor. General findings and caveats noted by the study authors: Naive subsets generally had larger estimated clonotype richness than memory subsets did. Clonotypes shared by all four sorted-subset donors showed higher generation probabilities than non-shared clonotypes. Because the study included a small number of donors, the genetic and exposure-history diversity represented was limited. When four donors were compared, the shared fraction of clonotypes was roughly 4.8% for naive CD4, over 3% for naive CD8, 2% to 2.5% for memory CD4, and 0.4% for memory CD8. Rarefaction of sorted-subset datasets indicated incomplete sequencing despite the large sequencing depth. Pairwise subsampling led to the expectation that sequencing depth would affect the degree of clonotype sharing among donors. Sampling was limited to blood, and TCR repertoires in tissue likely differ from TCR repertoires in blood.

Using the deep immunoSEQ assay, TCR CDR3 regions were amplified from genomic DNA by multiplex PCR. Genomic DNA extracted from each cell subset was distributed evenly over all wells of several immunoSEQ 96-well plates, and each plate served as one replicate. For sorted subsets, 200 to 250 ng genomic DNA, equal to tens of thousands of T cell genomes, was loaded into each replicate PCR. The purified libraries were quantified using a Qubit 3.0 fluorometer, sized with a Bioanalyzer 2100, and then quantified again using the KAPA Library Quantification kit. Each immunoSEQ 96-well plate was sequenced on its own single-read 150-cycle Illumina NextSeq 550 flow cell. Per the original workflow: Because the immunoSEQ output included only junctional sequences and no quality scores, the filtering could not be the same as the filtering used for full-length reads. Sequences were annotated with PyIR, a Python wrapper for IgBLAST v1.9, using IMGT germline references to assign V/J genes and CDR3. Reads were removed for weak V/J assignments (E-value above 1e-6), missing CDR3, stop codons, out-of-frame junctions, or ambiguous translated residues. A V3J clonotype was defined by an identical inferred V gene, J gene, and CDR3 amino acid sequence. The percentage overlap between two repertoires was calculated by dividing the number of shared unique clonotypes by the size of the smaller repertoire. Richness of each repertoire was evaluated using RTK rarefaction, the Chao1 estimator, and Recon v2.1 estimates of unobserved clonotypes. Generation probabilities for all TCRbeta clonotypes obtained by the gDNA method from a few donors were computed using OLGA. The source is immuneACCESS, and TCRdb retained only in-frame sequences with V and J called. Part of the clones is not carried over; for the studies checked, unresolved V genes explain less than half of this, and the remainder is unexplained. From that table come the V and J calls and clone size; the DNA was used to work out D and trimming. This sample holds 300,000 to 400,000 clones; 87% were observed only once. About 16% of the sample is held by the ten biggest clonotypes.

This clone was picked up one time. This clone's antigen is unknown. No much larger clone exists at a distance of one base, and base qualities are not known. The donors were healthy, HIV-negative adults with no recently reported acute infections or vaccinations. Only Caucasian adults living in Nashville, Tennessee, USA were represented among the donors. The CD8 memory samples were a combination of magnetically selected CD45RO+ cells and CCR7-negative CD45RA+ effector memory (TemRA) cells. After blood collection by leukapheresis, PBMCs were isolated using Ficoll-Histopaque density gradient centrifugation and then cryopreserved in the vapor phase of liquid nitrogen. Purity and quantity of every magnetically sorted T cell population were checked by analytical flow cytometry. Each sorted fraction had its genomic DNA isolated and then quantified by UV absorbance on a Nanodrop 2000c. The sequencing input was memory CD8+ T cells sorted from blood. The cell subset or site label of this sample denotes: CD45RO+ cells pooled with CCR7-negative TemRA cells. This clonotype was sampled from a man younger than 35 in good health.

In nucleotide form, the sequence is TGTGCCAGCTCACCAACCGGGTTAGACGAGCAGTACTTC. It translates to CASSPTGLDEQYF. The chain joins TRBV18 to TRBJ2-7; no confident D gene assignment can be made. From its cysteine to its phenylalanine, the CDR3 spans 13 amino acids. The CDR3 DNA has 39 bases and is translated from base 1. The V and J ends are trimmed by 2 bases and 5 bases, leaving 10 bases between them. CDR1 and CDR2 were assigned from the germline V gene as KGHSH and LQKENI.